These T cell receptor beta chains were read from a single sample in a study of blood T cell repertoires in COVID-19. TCRdb's copy holds only in-frame clones and misses some; the assay was immunoSEQ multiplex PCR. The data show 55,000 to 80,000 clones, over 75% seen once. The sequenced sample was peripheral blood. Receptor source: a man aged 45-60 years with acute or convalescent COVID-19. The conserved cysteine and the conserved F or W are not part of the CDR3 here.

v_call	cdr3_length	j_call	cdr3_aa
TRBV30	11	TRBJ1-1	AWRLQGAKGAF
TRBV19	12	TRBJ1-4	ASSTVDSNEKLF
TRBV19	12	TRBJ2-2	ASASFIETGELF
TRBV12-3/TRBV12-4	11	TRBJ1-2	ASSLIRDYGYT
TRBV19	12	TRBJ2-5	ASSIDTGRETQY
TRBV19	15	TRBJ1-3	ASNMGDSTFSGNTIY
TRBV5-1	12	TRBJ1-2	ASSLDSGQYGYT
TRBV5-5	13	TRBJ2-7	ASSLDPGGTYEQY
TRBV19	11	TRBJ2-1	ASSIGWRNEQF
TRBV6-5	13	TRBJ2-5	ASSYGEPGQETQY
TRBV6-5	13	TRBJ1-1	ASSYSRQVGTEAF
TRBV19	13	TRBJ1-5	ASSSDRDNNQPQH
TRBV7-2	11	TRBJ2-1	ASSLNRYNEQF
TRBV3-1/TRBV3-2	11	TRBJ1-1	ASSQENRGLAF
TRBV2	13	TRBJ2-7	ASTPSGTDSYEQY
TRBV2	14	TRBJ2-4	ASSMDRAIGKNIQY
TRBV5-1	13	TRBJ2-5	ASSSTGGLTETQY
TRBV21-1	11	TRBJ2-2	ASSSGAGGELF
TRBV5-1	14	TRBJ2-1	ASSFRGVRSYNEQF
TRBV7-9	11	TRBJ1-6	ASSPRQNSPLH
TRBV9	16	TRBJ2-2	ASSALWGAGAVTGELF
TRBV7-9	13	TRBJ2-7	ASSRYDRGRGEQY
TRBV5-4	12	TRBJ1-2	ASSLLGGAYGYT
TRBV7-2	11	TRBJ1-2	ARGSGLNYGYT
TRBV28	15	TRBJ2-7	ASIPGLAGGLSYEQY
TRBV18	14	TRBJ1-3	ASSPRTGGRGNTIY
TRBV27	12	TRBJ1-2	ASSPQGNHYGYT
TRBV6-5	11	TRBJ1-1	ASNPGRGTEAF
TRBV6-5	13	TRBJ2-7	ASTINGDRGYEQY
TRBV21-1	12	TRBJ1-2	ASPVVGVNYGYT
TRBV9	10	TRBJ1-1	ASSAGNTEAF
TRBV9	13	TRBJ2-4	ASSVGGGVENIQY
TRBV6-5	13	TRBJ1-3	ASSSTVSSGNTIY
TRBV5-6	12	TRBJ1-6	ASSLWAGYSPLH
TRBV27	12	TRBJ2-7	ASRGTGNSYEQY
TRBV5-6	14	TRBJ2-5	ASTRRFSGGQETQY
TRBV3-1/TRBV3-2	12	TRBJ2-7	ASSQVLLSHEQY
TRBV5-4	14	TRBJ2-7	ASSSGGQGYSYEQY
TRBV27	13	TRBJ1-2	ASSLVGGQGYGYT
TRBV10-1	12	TRBJ1-1	ASSNGQGGTEAF
TRBV28	11	TRBJ2-5	ASSLQRWSTQY
TRBV12-3/TRBV12-4	10	TRBJ1-3	ASSARGNTIY
TRBV5-1	12	TRBJ2-3	ASSLGLATDTQY
TRBV12-5	14	TRBJ1-1	ASGEGAYRGNTEAF
TRBV5-1	13	TRBJ2-3	ASSLQGSGTDTQY
TRBV9	12	TRBJ2-2	ASSREGNTGELF
TRBV10-3	12	TRBJ1-2	AISEQKGDYGYT
TRBV21-1	17	TRBJ1-5	ASSPRQGASRVRNQPQH
TRBV9	13	TRBJ2-2	ASSGGQGRTGELF
TRBV5-4	14	TRBJ1-4	ASSLAGTGGDEKLF